These 18 T cell receptor beta chains share one sample of origin, sequenced in a study of T cells after yellow fever vaccination (dated by TCRdb to between 2018 and 2021). The library was produced with 5' RACE. Sequenced using an Illumina NovaSeq 6000. Using fastp trimming at Q25 and MiXCR clonotype assembly, TCRdb reanalyzed the public sequencing data and kept in-frame beta chains. Rows with a matching CDR3 protein are joined into one entry that keeps the most common DNA and genes. This sample comprises under 150,000 distinct CDR3 sequences, roughly 15% of them detected only once. Roughly 43% of the sample is taken by the ten largest. According to the study, the label for this sample's treatment or condition signals: live attenuated yellow fever vaccine strain. The sequences come from CD8+ T cells sorted from PBMCs, collected 5 days after the yellow fever booster vaccination. The receptors here all came from a man between 18 and 35 years old who received the YFV17D yellow fever vaccine.

This clonotype was seen only a few times. This chain joins TRBV5-4 and TRBJ2-7; 8 nucleotides match TRBD1. With 4 bases clipped from V and 6 bases from J, the junction kept 3 bases outside the gene matches. Germline V CDR1 and CDR2: SGHNT, YYREEE (reference sequence). The CDR3 covers 12 residues. CDR3 coding DNA: TGTGCCAGCAGCAAACAGGGGGGCGAGCAGTACGTC. Translated: CASSKQGGEQYV.

The rearrangement joins TRBV11-1 to TRBJ2-7, with 11 bases identical to TRBD2. V shed 3 bases, J shed 5 bases, and the junction held 6 bases outside the gene matches. This CDR3 region has 15 residues. CDR1 and CDR2 from the germline V gene are SGHAT and FQDESV (reference sequence). Here the CDR3 reads CASSFRLAGPHEQYF. CDR3 bases: TGTGCCAGCAGCTTTCGACTAGCGGGGCCCCACGAGCAGTACTTC.

This clonotype has a handful of counts. The gene calls are TRBV11-3 and TRBJ1-1, with 7 bases aligning to TRBD1. The CDR3 is 13 amino acids. The junction had 7 bases not matched to a gene; V was cut back by 5 bases and J by 7 bases. Germline V lookup: CDR1 SGHNT, CDR2 YENEEA. The CDR3 sequence is CASSPSGGSEAFF. The CDR3 bases are TGTGCCAGCAGCCCGTCAGGGGGGAGTGAAGCTTTCTTT.

V usage is TRBV7-9 and J usage is TRBJ2-7, with D possibly TRBD1 on 7 matching bases. The CDR3 contains 13 residues. V was clipped by 5 bases and J by 2 bases, with 10 bases between them. CDR1 SEHNR and CDR2 FQNEAQ come from the germline V gene (reference sequence). The chain's CDR3 is CASSPRGAYEQYF. CDR3 sequence (DNA): TGTGCCAGCAGCCCCAGGGGGGCCTACGAGCAGTACTTC.

This clonotype showed up many times. J is TRBJ2-1 and V is TRBV4-3; 9 bases line up with TRBD2. The CDR3 contains 17 residues. The trim removed 0 bases at V and 3 bases at J, leaving 6 bases unmatched. The germline V gene encodes CDR1 LGHNA and CDR2 YSLEER. The CDR3 reads CASSQDGRGGVYNEQFF. The CDR3 DNA is TGCGCCAGCAGCCAAGATGGGCGGGGGGGCGTCTACAATGAGCAGTTCTTC.

This clonotype has just a few counts. The J gene is TRBJ1-2, the V gene TRBV4-2; 7 bases fit TRBD1. The CDR3 consists of 17 residues. V gave up 0 bases and J gave up 4 bases; unmatched junction bases: 11. Germline CDR1 reads LGHNA; CDR2 reads YNFKEQ. Here the CDR3 DNA reads TGTGCCAGCAGCCAAGAATGGCCAGGGGGTCTGGCCTATGGCTACACCTTC. Protein: CASSQEWPGGLAYGYTF.

The V gene is TRBV19, the J gene TRBJ2-5; a weak D match, TRBD1 (6 bases). Germline V lookup: CDR1 LNHDA, CDR2 SQIVND (reference sequence). This CDR3 has 17 amino acids. V lost 7 bases and J lost 2, with 23 bases in between. CDR3: CASTLRDTGFNQETQYF. The CDR3 DNA reads TGTGCCAGTACCCTTCGGGACACGGGATTCAATCAAGAGACCCAGTACTTC. Looking up the rest from reference TRBV19 and TRBJ2-5 gives the full variable domain: DGGITQSPKYLFRKEGQNVTLSCEQNLNHDAMYWYRQDPGQGLRLIYYSQIVNDFQKGDIAEGYSVSREKKESFPLTVTSAQKNPTAFYLCASTLRDTGFNQETQYFGPGTRLLVL.

This chain joins TRBV15 and TRBJ2-3, with a tentative D call TRBD2 (5 bases). CDR3 size: 14 residues. V was shortened by 5 bases and J by 4 bases, with 13 bases between the two germline ends. Germline CDR1 and CDR2: LNHNV and YYDKDF (reference sequence). The DNA for the CDR3 is TGTGCCACCAGCGGCGGCTCCGGGGCAGATACGCAGTATTTT. Translating gives CATSGGSGADTQYF.

This chain links TRBV4-1 with TRBJ2-7; D is possibly TRBD2 (5 bases). The germline V and J ends were trimmed by 0 bases and 1 base, with 10 bases remaining between them. This CDR3 is built from 15 residues. From germline, CDR1 is MGHRA and CDR2 YSYEKL. The CDR3 here is CASSQEGLASYEQYF. CDR3 DNA sequence: TGCGCCAGCAGCCAAGAAGGACTTGCTTCCTACGAGCAGTACTTC.

The V and J genes are TRBV5-1 and TRBJ2-4; a possible D gene is TRBD1 (6 bases). Germline V gene data show CDR1 as SGHRS and CDR2 as YFSETQ. There are 15 residues in the CDR3. With 4 bases removed from V and 6 bases from J, the gap between germline ends came to 17 bases. The CDR3, as DNA: TGCGCCAGCAGCACAACAGGGTATGAGGGAAACATTCAGTACTTC. Residues: CASSTTGYEGNIQYF.

This clonotype was observed at least ten times. This chain joins TRBV10-3 and TRBJ1-1, with D perhaps matching TRBD1 (5 bases). Germline CDR1 ENHRY, CDR2 SYGVKD. The CDR3 is 14 amino acids. Trimming stripped 5 bases from V and 3 bases from J, with 13 bases between. The CDR3 region has the DNA TGTGCCATCAGTTCGACGGGGGTTGACACTGAAGCTTTCTTT. It specifies CAISSTGVDTEAFF.

This clonotype was counted a few times. The chain links TRBV7-2 to TRBJ2-5; D remains ambiguous. The CDR3 extends over 15 amino acids. Trimming removed 5 bases at V and 1 base at J, with 14 bases between. Germline CDR1 and CDR2: SGHTA and FQGNSA. Here the CDR3 reads CASSDWQDAQETQYF. The CDR3 DNA sequence: TGTGCCAGCAGCGACTGGCAGGACGCCCAAGAGACCCAGTACTTC.

The genes are TRBV7-2 and TRBJ2-2; D uncertain. The V and J ends lost 0 bases and 3 bases respectively, with 8 bases between them. The CDR3 runs to 15 residues. Germline lookup yields CDR1 SGHTA and CDR2 FQGNSA. The CDR3 bases are TGTGCCAGCAGCTTAGCGTGGGTCCACACCGGGGAGCTGTTTTTT. It encodes CASSLAWVHTGELFF.

This clonotype was seen many times. This chain links TRBV7-9 with TRBJ2-1; the D gene could be TRBD1 or TRBD2 (5 bases each). Germline values: CDR1 SEHNR, CDR2 FQNEAQ (reference sequence). This CDR3 is built from 13 residues. Trimming pared 3 bases from V and 6 bases from J, leaving 9 bases between. Written as DNA, the CDR3 is TGTGCCAGCAGCTTTGGGACGGCCAATGAGCAGTTCTTC. As protein: CASSFGTANEQFF.

A few counts support this clonotype. The V and J genes are TRBV6-1 and TRBJ2-3; D ambiguous. V lost 4 bases, J lost 4 bases, and 9 bases lay in between. This CDR3 is built from 13 residues. CDR1 and CDR2 from the germline V gene are MNHNS and SASEGT. The DNA for the CDR3 is TGTGCCAGCAGTGGGGTAAGAGCAGATACGCAGTATTTT. It translates to CASSGVRADTQYF.

This clonotype was counted ten times or more. This sequence joins TRBV5-1 and TRBJ2-7; D gene unclear. V gave up 2 bases and J gave up 6 bases, with 9 bases separating them. The CDR3 extends over 12 amino acids. Germline assignment: CDR1 SGHRS and CDR2 YFSETQ. CDR3 amino acids: CASSFGPSEQYF. DNA for the CDR3: TGCGCCAGCAGCTTTGGCCCTAGCGAGCAGTACTTC. Full variable domain (remainder filled in from reference TRBV5-1 and TRBJ2-7): KAGVTQTPRYLIKTRGQQVTLSCSPISGHRSVSWYQQTPGQGLQFLFEYFSETQRNKGNFPGRFSGRQFSNSRSEMNVSTLELGDSALYLCASSFGPSEQYFGPGTRLTVT.

The rearrangement uses TRBV27 and TRBJ1-1; unclear D gene. The CDR3 loop spans 13 amino acids. The V gene lost 3 bases and the J gene lost 1 base, with 6 bases spanning the gap. CDR1 is MNHEY and CDR2 is SMNVEV in the germline V gene (reference sequence). In DNA form, the CDR3 reads TGTGCCAGCAGTTTCGGCCAGAACACTGAAGCTTTCTTT. Protein sequence: CASSFGQNTEAFF.

The chain uses TRBV12-3 or TRBV12-4 and TRBJ2-2; no definite D call. The CDR3 length is 16 residues. V was shortened by 1 base and J by 2 bases, with 11 bases between the two germline ends. DNA of the CDR3: TGTGCCAGCAGTTTAGTTTTCCTTACAAACACCGGGGAGCTGTTTTTT. Its protein is CASSLVFLTNTGELFF.